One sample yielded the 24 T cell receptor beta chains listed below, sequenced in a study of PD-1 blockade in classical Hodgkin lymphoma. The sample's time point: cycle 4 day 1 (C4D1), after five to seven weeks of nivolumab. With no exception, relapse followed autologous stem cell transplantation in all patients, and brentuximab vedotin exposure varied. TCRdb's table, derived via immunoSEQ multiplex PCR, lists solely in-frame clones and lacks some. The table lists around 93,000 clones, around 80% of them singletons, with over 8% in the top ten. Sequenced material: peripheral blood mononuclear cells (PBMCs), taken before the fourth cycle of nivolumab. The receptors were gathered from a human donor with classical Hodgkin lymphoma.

The DNA for the CDR3 is TGTGCCAGCAGCTTAGAGGTATCCCCCGGAGAGACCCAGTACTTC. Encoded protein: CASSLEVSPGETQYF. The V call is TRBV7-2, the J call TRBJ2-5; D call uncertain. CDR1 is SGHTA and CDR2 is FQGNSA in the germline V gene. The CDR3 length is 15 residues. V lost 1 base, J lost 4 bases, and 13 bases lay in between.

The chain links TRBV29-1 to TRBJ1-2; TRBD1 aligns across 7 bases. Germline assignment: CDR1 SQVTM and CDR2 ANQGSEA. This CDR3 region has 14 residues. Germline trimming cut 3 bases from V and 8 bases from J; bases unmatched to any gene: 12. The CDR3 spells CSVEEERRRGGYTF. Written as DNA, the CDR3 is TGCAGCGTTGAGGAGGAACGGCGCAGGGGGGGCTACACCTTC.

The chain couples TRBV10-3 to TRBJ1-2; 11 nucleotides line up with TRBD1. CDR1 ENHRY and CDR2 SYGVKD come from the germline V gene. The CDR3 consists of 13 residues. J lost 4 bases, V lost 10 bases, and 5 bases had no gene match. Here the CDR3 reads CATGQGAGYGYTF. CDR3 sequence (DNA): TGTGCCACCGGACAGGGGGCTGGCTATGGCTACACCTTC.

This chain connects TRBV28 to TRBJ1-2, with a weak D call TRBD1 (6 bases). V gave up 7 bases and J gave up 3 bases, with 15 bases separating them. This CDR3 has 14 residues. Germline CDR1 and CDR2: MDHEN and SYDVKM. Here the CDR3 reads CASKPQGSDYGYTF. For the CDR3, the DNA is TGTGCCAGCAAGCCACAGGGTTCCGACTATGGCTACACCTTC.

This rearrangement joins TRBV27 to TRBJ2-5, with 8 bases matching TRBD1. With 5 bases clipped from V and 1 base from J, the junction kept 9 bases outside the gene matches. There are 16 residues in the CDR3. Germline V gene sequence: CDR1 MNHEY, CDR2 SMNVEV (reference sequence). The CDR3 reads CASSPGQGILQETQYF. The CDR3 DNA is TGTGCCAGCAGTCCAGGACAGGGAATACTCCAAGAGACCCAGTACTTC.

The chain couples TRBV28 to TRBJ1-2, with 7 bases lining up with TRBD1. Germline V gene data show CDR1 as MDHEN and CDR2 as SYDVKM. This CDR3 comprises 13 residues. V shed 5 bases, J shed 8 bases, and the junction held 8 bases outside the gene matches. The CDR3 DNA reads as TGTGCCAGCAGTCCCTACAGGGGTTTGGGCTACACCTTC. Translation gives CASSPYRGLGYTF.

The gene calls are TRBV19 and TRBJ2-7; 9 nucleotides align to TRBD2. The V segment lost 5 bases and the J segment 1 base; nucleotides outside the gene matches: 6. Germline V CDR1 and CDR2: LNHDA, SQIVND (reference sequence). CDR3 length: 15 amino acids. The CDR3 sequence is CASSLTSGASYEQYF. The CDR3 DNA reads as TGTGCCAGTAGTCTGACTAGCGGAGCGTCCTACGAGCAGTACTTC.

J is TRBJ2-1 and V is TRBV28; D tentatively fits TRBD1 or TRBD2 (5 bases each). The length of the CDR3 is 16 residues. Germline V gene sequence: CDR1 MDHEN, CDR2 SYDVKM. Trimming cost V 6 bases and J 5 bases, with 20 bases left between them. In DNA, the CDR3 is TGTGCCAGCAGCTCCTACATAAGGGACCTAGACAATGAGCAGTTCTTC. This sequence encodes CASSSYIRDLDNEQFF.

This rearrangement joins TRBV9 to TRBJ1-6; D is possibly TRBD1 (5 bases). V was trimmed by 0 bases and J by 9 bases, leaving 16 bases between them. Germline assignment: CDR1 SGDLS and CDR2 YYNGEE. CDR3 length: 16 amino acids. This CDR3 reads CASSVARGGVGSPLHF. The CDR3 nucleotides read TGTGCCAGCAGCGTAGCTCGGGGAGGGGTGGGTTCACCCCTCCACTTT.

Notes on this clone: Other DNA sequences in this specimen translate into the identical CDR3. CDR3 protein: CASSLRHGSGYTF. Written as DNA, the CDR3 is TGTGCCAGCAGCTTGAGACACGGCAGTGGCTACACCTTC. The chain carries TRBV5-6 and TRBJ1-2; no definite D call. The ends were cut back, 1 base at V and 7 bases at J, with 11 bases in the middle. This CDR3 is 13 amino acids long. Germline CDR1 is SGHDT and CDR2 is YYEEEE.

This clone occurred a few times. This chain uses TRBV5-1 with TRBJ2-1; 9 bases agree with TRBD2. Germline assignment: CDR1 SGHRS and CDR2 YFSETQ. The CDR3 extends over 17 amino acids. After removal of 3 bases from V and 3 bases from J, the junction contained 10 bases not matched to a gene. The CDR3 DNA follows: TGCGCCAGCAGCTCCGGGAGGGCTAGCGGGAACTACAATGAGCAGTTCTTC. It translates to CASSSGRASGNYNEQFF.

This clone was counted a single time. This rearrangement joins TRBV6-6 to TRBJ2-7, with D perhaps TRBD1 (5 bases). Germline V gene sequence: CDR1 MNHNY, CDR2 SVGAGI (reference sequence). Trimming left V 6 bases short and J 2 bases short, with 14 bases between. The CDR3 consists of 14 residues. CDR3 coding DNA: TGTGCCAGCAGAAAACTCGACAGCACCTACGAGCAGTACTTC. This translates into CASRKLDSTYEQYF.

CDR3 amino acids: CASSQGQLSGANVLTF. The CDR3 region has the DNA TGTGCCAGCAGCCAAGGACAGCTCTCTGGGGCCAACGTCCTGACTTTC. The V and J genes are TRBV7-3 and TRBJ2-6; D might be TRBD1 (6 bases). Germline V gene lookup returns CDR1 SGHTA and CDR2 FQGTGA. The CDR3 sequence is 16 residues long. V was clipped by 5 bases and J by 0 bases, with 11 bases between them.

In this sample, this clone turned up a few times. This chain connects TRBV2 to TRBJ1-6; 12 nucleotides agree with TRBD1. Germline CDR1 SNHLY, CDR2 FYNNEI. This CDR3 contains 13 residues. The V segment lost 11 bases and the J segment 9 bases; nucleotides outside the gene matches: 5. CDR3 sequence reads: CAGGQGAGSPLHF. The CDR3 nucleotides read TGTGCCGGGGGACAGGGGGCTGGTTCACCCCTCCACTTT.

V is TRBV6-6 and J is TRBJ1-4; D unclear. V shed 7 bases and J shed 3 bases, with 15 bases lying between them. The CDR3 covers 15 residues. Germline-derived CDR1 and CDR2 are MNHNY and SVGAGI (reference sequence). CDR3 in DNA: TGTGCCAGCACCAGCCCCGAAGCGGCTAATGAAAAACTGTTTTTT. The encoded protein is CASTSPEAANEKLFF.

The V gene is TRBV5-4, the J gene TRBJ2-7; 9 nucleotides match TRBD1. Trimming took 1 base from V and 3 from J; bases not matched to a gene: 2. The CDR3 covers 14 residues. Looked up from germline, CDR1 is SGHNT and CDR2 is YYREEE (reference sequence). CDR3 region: CASSLPGQGYEQYF. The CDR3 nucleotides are TGTGCCAGCAGCTTGCCGGGACAGGGCTACGAGCAGTACTTC.

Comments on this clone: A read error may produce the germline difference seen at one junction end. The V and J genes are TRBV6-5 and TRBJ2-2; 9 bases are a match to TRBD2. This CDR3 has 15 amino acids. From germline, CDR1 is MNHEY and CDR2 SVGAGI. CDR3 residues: CASSTGTSSPRGAVF. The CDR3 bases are TGTGCCAGCAGCACCGGGACTAGCAGTCCCCGGGGAGCTGTTTTT.

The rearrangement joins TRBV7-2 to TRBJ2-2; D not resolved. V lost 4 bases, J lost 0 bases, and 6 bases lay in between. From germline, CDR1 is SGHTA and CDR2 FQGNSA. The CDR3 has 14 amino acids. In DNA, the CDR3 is TGTGCCAGCAGCTCGAGTCCGAACACCGGGGAGCTGTTTTTT. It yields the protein CASSSSPNTGELFF.

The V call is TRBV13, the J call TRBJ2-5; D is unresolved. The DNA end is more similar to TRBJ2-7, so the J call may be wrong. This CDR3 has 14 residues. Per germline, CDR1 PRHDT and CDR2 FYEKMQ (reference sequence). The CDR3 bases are TGTGCCAGCAGCTTAGGGTACGGGTCGGACGAGCAGTACTTC. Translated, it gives CASSLGYGSDEQYF.

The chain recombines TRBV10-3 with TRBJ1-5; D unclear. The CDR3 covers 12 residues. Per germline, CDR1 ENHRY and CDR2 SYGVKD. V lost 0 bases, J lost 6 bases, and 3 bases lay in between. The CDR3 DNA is TGTGCCATCAGTGAGTCAGGTCAGCCCCAGCATTTT. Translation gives CAISESGQPQHF.

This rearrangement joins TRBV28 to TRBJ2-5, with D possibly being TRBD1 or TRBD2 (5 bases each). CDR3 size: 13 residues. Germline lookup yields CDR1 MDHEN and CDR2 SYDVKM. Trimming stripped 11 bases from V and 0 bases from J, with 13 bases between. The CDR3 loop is CAVLRDDQETQYF. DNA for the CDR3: TGTGCCGTACTCCGGGACGACCAAGAGACCCAGTACTTC.

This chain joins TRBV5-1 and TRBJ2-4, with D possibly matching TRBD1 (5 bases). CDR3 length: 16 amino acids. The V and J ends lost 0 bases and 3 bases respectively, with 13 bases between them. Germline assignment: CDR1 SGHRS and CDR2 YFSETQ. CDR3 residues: CASSLVAGLGKNIQYF. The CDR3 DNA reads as TGCGCCAGCAGCTTGGTGGCAGGGCTCGGCAAAAACATTCAGTACTTC. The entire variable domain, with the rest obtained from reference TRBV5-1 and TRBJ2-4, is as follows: KAGVTQTPRYLIKTRGQQVTLSCSPISGHRSVSWYQQTPGQGLQFLFEYFSETQRNKGNFPGRFSGRQFSNSRSEMNVSTLELGDSALYLCASSLVAGLGKNIQYFGAGTRLSVL.

The CDR3 region has the DNA TGTGCCAGCAGCGCCGCACCGGGACAGGGAATCTACAATGAGCAGTTCTTC. It is translated as CASSAAPGQGIYNEQFF. This chain connects TRBV9 to TRBJ2-1; 9 nucleotides line up with TRBD1. The CDR3 covers 17 residues. Germline values: CDR1 SGDLS, CDR2 YYNGEE. V gave up 3 bases and J gave up 3 bases; unmatched junction bases: 10.

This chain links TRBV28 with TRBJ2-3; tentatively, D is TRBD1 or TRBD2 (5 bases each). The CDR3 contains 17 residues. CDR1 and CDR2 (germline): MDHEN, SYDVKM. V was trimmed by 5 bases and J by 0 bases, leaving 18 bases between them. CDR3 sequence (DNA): TGTGCCAGCAGTACGCCGGGACCACGAGCTAGCACAGATACGCAGTATTTT. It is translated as CASSTPGPRASTDTQYF.